These T cell receptor beta chains were read from a single sample in a study of T-cell reconstitution after alpha-beta-depleted transplantation in children. TCRdb re-called the PCR reads with MiXCR, one entry per CDR3 protein. The sample shows roughly 500,000 distinct CDR3 sequences, approximately 29% of them seen only once. This specimen consisted of PBMCs from the stem cell graft donor, obtained from the stem cell graft. The receptors originated from a human donor who donated a stem cell graft to a child with aplastic anemia. Each CDR3 is given with its conserved first and last residue.

CSAGIAGTSGYF	TRBJ2-3	TRBV20-1
CASSLMQWGQKETQYF	TRBJ2-5	TRBV7-8
CASGPGGGLGYNEQFF	TRBJ2-1	TRBV7-2
CASSPLLVAGELFF	TRBJ2-2	TRBV7-6
CASSLPRSGNTIYF	TRBJ1-3	TRBV12-3/TRBV12-4
CSARNRTSGSNEQFF	TRBJ2-1	TRBV20-1
CASSWTSGGGTDTQYF	TRBJ2-3	TRBV5-1
CASSRFKTWTSLEAATNEKLFF	TRBJ1-4	TRBV6-2/TRBV6-3
CSYYREGAYNEQFF	TRBJ2-1	TRBV29-1
CASSPVGQTVYGYTF	TRBJ1-2	TRBV6-1
CASSSGGRDNEQFF	TRBJ2-1	TRBV5-5
CASSPWTGASVETQYF	TRBJ2-5	TRBV18
CAGSLEVGAGGFEQYF	TRBJ2-7	TRBV7-2
CASRGGSKGDWTDTQYF	TRBJ2-3	TRBV25-1
CASSLALSGGTDTQYF	TRBJ2-3	TRBV7-2
CASSVLQGAVTGELFF	TRBJ2-2	TRBV9
CASWRREGTGELFF	TRBJ2-2	TRBV12-3/TRBV12-4
CASSLERPNTGELFF	TRBJ2-2	TRBV7-8
CASSVTGEVMNTEAFF	TRBJ1-1	TRBV19
CASSSGTSGGHEQFF	TRBJ2-1	TRBV5-1
CATFWGLKAKNIQYF	TRBJ2-4	TRBV6-1
CASSLWQGPTEAFF	TRBJ1-1	TRBV7-2